The 30 T cell receptor beta chains below come from one sample, sequenced in a study of T cell repertoires in cytomegalovirus infection. MiXCR, run by TCRdb on the reads, gives a single entry per CDR3 protein. The sample lists around 800,000 distinct CDR3 sequences, about 33% occurring once. No antigen is known for these receptors. The specimen comprised cultured CD8+ T cells from PBMCs, sampled from culture after CMV antigen stimulation. Receptors originate from a human donor in good health (CMV status not recorded). Some clones in this sample may be carry-over from other donors' samples.

The gene calls are TRBV6-1 and TRBJ1-2; D is unresolved. This CDR3 region has 16 residues. The V gene lost 2 bases and the J gene lost 0 bases, with 13 bases spanning the gap. CDR1 and CDR2 (germline): MNHNS, SASEGT. Here the CDR3 reads CASSELLQTTNYGYTF. The CDR3 nucleotides are TGTGCCAGCAGTGAATTGTTACAGACTACTAACTATGGCTACACCTTC.

V usage is TRBV6-2 or TRBV6-3 and J usage is TRBJ2-3, with D hard to call. The germline CDR1 and CDR2 sequences are MNHEY and SVGEGT. This CDR3 comprises 12 residues. The germline V and J ends were trimmed by 2 bases and 3 bases, with 3 bases remaining between them. The CDR3 protein is CASSYETDTQYF. DNA for the CDR3: TGTGCCAGCAGTTACGAAACAGATACGCAGTATTTT.

J is TRBJ2-2 and V is TRBV7-6; 10 positions match TRBD2. The germline V gene encodes CDR1 SGHVS and CDR2 FNYEAQ. CDR3 length: 20 amino acids. V lost 6 bases, J lost 0 bases, and 16 bases stayed unmatched. The CDR3 DNA is TGTGCCAGCAGTCCCAGAGGGGTAGCGGGGGGCTTCGCGAACACCGGGGAGCTGTTTTTT. It codes for CASSPRGVAGGFANTGELFF.

This chain uses TRBV4-1 with TRBJ1-1; D not resolved. V lost 8 bases and J lost 1, with 11 bases in between. The CDR3 has 13 amino acids. Germline CDR1 is MGHRA and CDR2 is YSYEKL. CDR3 residues: CASCLGANTEAFF. In nucleotides, the CDR3 is TGCGCCAGCTGCCTAGGAGCGAACACTGAAGCTTTCTTT.

There are many counts of this clonotype. V gene TRBV12-3 or TRBV12-4 combines with J gene TRBJ1-5, with D possibly being TRBD1 (6 bases). The CDR3 consists of 13 residues. Trimming cost V 5 bases and J 6 bases, with 11 bases left between them. The CDR3 here is CASSTGLGQPQHF. CDR3 nucleotides: TGTGCCAGCAGTACAGGGTTGGGTCAGCCCCAGCATTTT.

The chain couples TRBV28 to TRBJ1-5, with D possibly matching TRBD1 (5 bases). This CDR3 comprises 14 residues. Trimming pared 7 bases from V and 6 bases from J, leaving 16 bases between. CDR1 and CDR2 (germline): MDHEN, SYDVKM. The CDR3 coding sequence is TGTGCCAGCACTTGGGGGAAGTCAGGTCAGCCCCAGCATTTT. It translates to CASTWGKSGQPQHF.

The V call is TRBV29-1, the J call TRBJ2-3, with 13 bases that match TRBD2. The CDR3 is 17 amino acids. Germline values: CDR1 SQVTM, CDR2 ANQGSEA. The V segment lost 1 base and the J segment 5 bases; nucleotides outside the gene matches: 9. CDR3 sequence reads: CSVEALTSGGPQDTQYF. The CDR3 DNA is TGCAGCGTTGAAGCACTGACTAGCGGGGGGCCGCAAGATACGCAGTATTTT.

This clonotype was seen at least ten times. This sequence joins TRBV7-2 and TRBJ2-6; D gene unclear. This CDR3 spans 20 amino acids. Germline V gene data show CDR1 as SGHTA and CDR2 as FQGNSA. Trimming removed 0 bases at V and 2 bases at J, with 20 bases between. CDR3 DNA sequence: TGTGCCAGCAGCTTAGCTAACGTCAGGAAGTTATCTGCTGGGGCCAACGTCCTGACTTTC. It translates to CASSLANVRKLSAGANVLTF.

This chain's CDR3 is CASSYSDAGVNEQFF. DNA for the CDR3: TGTGCCAGCAGTTACTCGGACGCCGGGGTCAATGAGCAGTTCTTC. The chain combines TRBV6-5 with TRBJ2-1; perhaps TRBD2 as D (5 bases). Germline V gene lookup returns CDR1 MNHEY and CDR2 SVGAGI. The length of the CDR3 is 15 residues. With 0 bases removed from V and 6 bases from J, the gap between germline ends came to 12 bases.

The chain combines TRBV5-6 with TRBJ1-5; 7 bases match TRBD1. This CDR3 has 18 amino acids. From germline, CDR1 is SGHDT and CDR2 YYEEEE. Trimming removed 3 bases from V and 2 bases from J; junction bases left unmatched: 14. In DNA, the CDR3 is TGTGCCAGCAGCTCCAGGGTCGAGACAGGGTGGCGCAATCAGCCCCAGCATTTT. Protein: CASSSRVETGWRNQPQHF.

This clonotype was detected ten times or more. This sequence joins TRBV7-9 and TRBJ2-5; maybe TRBD2 (6 bases). V was cut by 6 bases and J by 5 bases, with 10 bases left in between. CDR1 and CDR2 (germline): SEHNR, FQNEAQ (reference sequence). The CDR3 runs to 12 residues. The CDR3 sequence is CASSSGRETQYF. The CDR3 DNA reads as TGTGCCAGCAGTTCAGGGAGGGAGACCCAGTACTTC. The full variable domain, its missing parts supplied by reference TRBV7-9 and TRBJ2-5, is DTGVSQNPRHKITKRGQNVTFRCDPISEHNRLYWYRQTLGQGPEFLTYFQNEAQLEKSRLLSDRFSAERPKGSFSTLEIQRTEQGDSAMYLCASSSGRETQYFGPGTRLLVL.

This clonotype was counted ten times or more. The CDR3 protein is CASSLGQGKRTEAFF. In DNA, the CDR3 is TGTGCCAGCAGCTTAGGACAGGGTAAGAGAACTGAAGCTTTCTTT. The V and J genes are TRBV7-2 and TRBJ1-1, with TRBD1 matching over 7 bases. Losses at the gene ends were 1 base for V and 5 bases for J; bases not matched to a gene: 7. The CDR3 consists of 15 residues. Germline V gene data show CDR1 as SGHTA and CDR2 as FQGNSA.

In DNA, the CDR3 is TGTGCCAGCACCGGACAGGGCGCGTCGGACACTGAAGCTTTCTTT. Translating it yields CASTGQGASDTEAFF. The chain couples TRBV2 to TRBJ1-1; 8 positions agree with TRBD1. Losses at the gene ends were 7 bases for V and 3 bases for J; bases not matched to a gene: 10. CDR1 SNHLY and CDR2 FYNNEI come from the germline V gene. The CDR3 is made up of 15 amino acids.

V gene TRBV6-2 or TRBV6-3 combines with J gene TRBJ2-6, with TRBD1 identical over 7 bases. The V gene end was trimmed by 2 bases and the J gene end by 6 bases; junction bases not matched to a gene: 4. The CDR3 length is 15 residues. CDR1 is MNHEY, CDR2 SVGEGT, per germline. The CDR3 DNA follows: TGTGCCAGCAGTTACAGACAGGGTCTGGCCAACGTCCTGACTTTC. It translates to CASSYRQGLANVLTF.

This clonotype occurred many times. The chain carries TRBV7-9 and TRBJ2-5, with 13 bases matching TRBD2. The CDR3 consists of 15 residues. V lost 5 bases, J lost 3 bases, and 3 bases stayed unmatched. Germline CDR1 SEHNR, CDR2 FQNEAQ (reference sequence). The CDR3: CASSLGTSGEETQYF. CDR3 nucleotide sequence: TGTGCCAGCAGCCTGGGGACTAGCGGGGAAGAGACCCAGTACTTC.

This sequence joins TRBV6-5 and TRBJ2-3; D is tentatively TRBD1 or TRBD2 (6 bases each). Looked up from germline, CDR1 is MNHEY and CDR2 is SVGAGI. This CDR3 comprises 16 residues. The V gene lost 6 bases and the J gene lost 3 bases, with 19 bases spanning the gap. CDR3: CASSSTEGGPTDTQYF. The CDR3 DNA reads TGTGCCAGCAGCTCCACTGAAGGGGGGCCAACAGATACGCAGTATTTT.

This clonotype was detected a few times. The chain couples TRBV27 to TRBJ2-3; 8 bases align to TRBD1. CDR3 length: 13 residues. The germline V gene has CDR1 MNHEY and CDR2 SMNVEV (reference sequence). After removal of 5 bases from V and 6 bases from J, the junction contained 4 bases not matched to a gene. The CDR3 nucleotides are TGTGCCAGCAGTGACAGGGGAGGTGATACGCAGTATTTT. Protein: CASSDRGGDTQYF.

The CDR3 DNA is TGTGCCAGCGGACAGGGTGCCACCGGGGAGCTGTTTTTT. Translating gives CASGQGATGELFF. V is TRBV7-6 and J is TRBJ2-2; 8 bases map to TRBD1. The CDR3 sequence is 13 residues long. J lost 4 bases, V lost 8 bases, and 3 bases had no gene match. Germline CDR1 is SGHVS and CDR2 is FNYEAQ.

The J gene is TRBJ1-2, the V gene TRBV27; D gene uncertain. The V end lost 5 bases, the J end lost 4 bases, and 11 bases lay between the germline ends. CDR1 MNHEY and CDR2 SMNVEV come from the germline V gene (reference sequence). The CDR3 totals 13 residues. CDR3 protein: CASSPKSTYGYTF. DNA of the CDR3: TGTGCCAGCAGTCCCAAATCAACCTATGGCTACACCTTC.

This chain connects TRBV6-5 to TRBJ2-1, with a tentative D call TRBD2 (5 bases). Germline V gene lookup returns CDR1 MNHEY and CDR2 SVGAGI. The CDR3 spans 14 residues. Trimming cost V 6 bases and J 4 bases, with 13 bases left between them. CDR3 DNA: TGTGCCAGCAGGGACCTATCGGGGTACAATGAGCAGTTCTTC. This gives the protein CASRDLSGYNEQFF.

This clonotype was counted a few times. This chain uses TRBV4-1 with TRBJ2-1; 9 positions match TRBD1. The CDR3 contains 22 residues. The germline V gene has CDR1 MGHRA and CDR2 YSYEKL. J gave up 5 bases and V 3 bases, and 26 bases lay outside the gene matches. The CDR3: CASSHLFSGTGFFFGGDNEQFF. The CDR3 DNA reads as TGCGCCAGCAGCCACCTATTTTCGGGGACAGGGTTTTTTTTCGGCGGGGACAATGAGCAGTTCTTC.

V is TRBV7-9 and J is TRBJ2-7, with 7 bases that match TRBD1. V dropped 2 bases and J dropped 5; count of bases not matched to a gene: 12. The CDR3 is 16 amino acids. Looked up from germline, CDR1 is SEHNR and CDR2 is FQNEAQ (reference sequence). The CDR3 region is CASSLNEGANYHEQYF. The DNA of the CDR3 is TGTGCCAGCAGCTTAAACGAGGGGGCGAACTACCACGAGCAGTACTTC.

This clonotype has just one count. The chain combines TRBV6-5 with TRBJ2-2; D unresolved. Germline lookup yields CDR1 MNHEY and CDR2 SVGAGI. V was shortened by 2 bases and J by 4 bases, with 11 bases between the two germline ends. The CDR3 has 15 amino acids. The CDR3: CASSYMGLGTGELFF. The CDR3 region has the DNA TGTGCCAGCAGTTACATGGGGTTGGGCACCGGGGAGCTGTTTTTT.

The gene calls are TRBV5-1 and TRBJ1-5, with D maybe TRBD1 (5 bases). The CDR3 is 16 residues long. V lost 0 bases and J 2 bases, leaving 12 bases between the germline ends. In germline, CDR1 is SGHRS, CDR2 YFSETQ. CDR3 in DNA: TGCGCCAGCAGCTTGGGTCCTGGGGGGGGCAATCAGCCCCAGCATTTT. Its translation: CASSLGPGGGNQPQHF. Drawing the rest from reference TRBV5-1 and TRBJ1-5, the complete variable domain is KAGVTQTPRYLIKTRGQQVTLSCSPISGHRSVSWYQQTPGQGLQFLFEYFSETQRNKGNFPGRFSGRQFSNSRSEMNVSTLELGDSALYLCASSLGPGGGNQPQHFGDGTRLSIL.

J is TRBJ2-1 and V is TRBV29-1; 8 bases align to TRBD1. CDR3 length: 14 residues. Losses at the gene ends were 7 bases for V and 2 bases for J; bases not matched to a gene: 7. The germline V gene encodes CDR1 SQVTM and CDR2 ANQGSEA. CDR3 sequence reads: CSGTGTGAYNEQFF. CDR3 bases: TGCAGCGGAACCGGGACAGGTGCCTACAATGAGCAGTTCTTC.

V and J are TRBV2 and TRBJ2-2; D unclear. Trimming pared 2 bases from V and 7 bases from J, leaving 17 bases between. The germline V gene has CDR1 SNHLY and CDR2 FYNNEI. The CDR3 consists of 16 residues. The CDR3 nucleotides are TGTGCCAGCAGTGAAACGGGTCCGGAGTTCAGCGGGGAGCTGTTTTTT. Amino acids: CASSETGPEFSGELFF.

This rearrangement joins TRBV7-4 to TRBJ2-7; perhaps TRBD1 as D (5 bases). Germline values: CDR1 SGHVT, CDR2 SQSDAQ. Trimming shortened V by 1 base and J by 2 bases, and 9 bases separated the two germline ends. This CDR3 has 14 amino acids. CDR3 DNA: TGTGCCAGCAGCTTAGGAGGCAGGGCCTACGAGCAGTACGTC. This gives the protein CASSLGGRAYEQYV.

This chain uses TRBV5-4 with TRBJ1-6; the D gene is possibly TRBD1 (5 bases). Germline CDR1 SGHNT, CDR2 YYREEE (reference sequence). The ends were cut back, 4 bases at V and 6 bases at J, with 11 bases in the middle. The CDR3 is 14 amino acids. The CDR3 sequence is CASSIDRPNSPLHF. The CDR3 DNA sequence: TGTGCCAGCAGCATAGACAGACCTAATTCACCCCTCCACTTT.

The chain joins TRBV6-1 to TRBJ2-5; 7 nucleotides align to TRBD1. J gave up 5 bases and V 5 bases, and 20 bases lay outside the gene matches. The germline CDR1 and CDR2 sequences are MNHNS and SASEGT. CDR3 size: 18 residues. For the CDR3, the DNA is TGTGCCAGCAGTTCCCGGACCGGGACAGTGTTAAAGATGGAGACCCAGTACTTC. Its translation is CASSSRTGTVLKMETQYF.

J is TRBJ1-5 and V is TRBV19, with a possible D match to TRBD1 (6 bases). Germline V gene lookup returns CDR1 LNHDA and CDR2 SQIVND (reference sequence). The germline V and J ends were trimmed by 7 bases and 1 base, with 14 bases remaining between them. This CDR3 spans 15 amino acids. The CDR3 here is CASTSFQGSNQPQHF. As DNA, the CDR3 is TGTGCCAGTACGAGCTTTCAGGGGAGCAATCAGCCCCAGCATTTT.